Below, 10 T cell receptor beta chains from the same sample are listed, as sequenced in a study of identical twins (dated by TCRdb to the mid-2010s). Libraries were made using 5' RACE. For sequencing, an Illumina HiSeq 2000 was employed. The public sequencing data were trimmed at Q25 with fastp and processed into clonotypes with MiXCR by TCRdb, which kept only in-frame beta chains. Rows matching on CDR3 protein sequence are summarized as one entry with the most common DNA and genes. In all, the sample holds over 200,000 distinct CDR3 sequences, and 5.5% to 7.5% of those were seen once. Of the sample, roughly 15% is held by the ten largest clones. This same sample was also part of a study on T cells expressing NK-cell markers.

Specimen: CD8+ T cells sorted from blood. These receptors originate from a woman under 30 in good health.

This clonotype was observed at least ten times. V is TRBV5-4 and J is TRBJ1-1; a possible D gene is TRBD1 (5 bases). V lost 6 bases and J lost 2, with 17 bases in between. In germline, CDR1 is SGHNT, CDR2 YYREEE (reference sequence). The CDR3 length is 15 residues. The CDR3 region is CASTKNVWTNTEAFF. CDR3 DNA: TGTGCCAGCACCAAGAACGTCTGGACAAACACTGAAGCTTTCTTT.

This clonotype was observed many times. The chain's CDR3 is CASSEGPNTEAFF. CDR3 nucleotide sequence: TGTGCCAGCAGTGAGGGTCCGAACACTGAAGCTTTCTTT. The chain joins TRBV2 to TRBJ1-1; D ambiguous. Germline lookup yields CDR1 SNHLY and CDR2 FYNNEI. The CDR3 covers 13 residues. V shed 3 bases and J shed 1 base, with 6 bases lying between them.

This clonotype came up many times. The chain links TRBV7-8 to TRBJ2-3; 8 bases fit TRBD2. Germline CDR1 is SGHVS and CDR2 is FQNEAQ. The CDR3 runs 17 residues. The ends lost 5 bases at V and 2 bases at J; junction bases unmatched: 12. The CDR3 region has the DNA TGTGCCAGCAGCCTCGGGACTAGAATCCCTTCCACAGATACGCAGTATTTT. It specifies CASSLGTRIPSTDTQYF.

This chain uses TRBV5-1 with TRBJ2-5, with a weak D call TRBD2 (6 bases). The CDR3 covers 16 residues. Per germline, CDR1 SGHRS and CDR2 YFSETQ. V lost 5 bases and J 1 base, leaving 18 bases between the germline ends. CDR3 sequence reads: CASRPTRDHPQETQYF. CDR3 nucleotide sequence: TGCGCCAGCAGGCCTACGCGGGACCACCCCCAAGAGACCCAGTACTTC.

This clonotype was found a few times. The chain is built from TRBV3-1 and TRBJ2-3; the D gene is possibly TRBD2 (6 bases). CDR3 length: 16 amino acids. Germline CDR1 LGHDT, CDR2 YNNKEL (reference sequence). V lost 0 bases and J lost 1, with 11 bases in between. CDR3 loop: CASSQDLAAGTDTQYF. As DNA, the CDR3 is TGTGCCAGCAGCCAAGATTTAGCGGCCGGCACAGATACGCAGTATTTT.

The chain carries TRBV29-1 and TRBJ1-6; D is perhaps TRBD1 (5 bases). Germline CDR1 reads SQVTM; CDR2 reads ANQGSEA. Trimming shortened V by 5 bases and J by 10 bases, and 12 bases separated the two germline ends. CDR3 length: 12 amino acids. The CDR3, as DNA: TGCAGCGTTTACGGGGCAGGCTCACCCCTCCACTTT. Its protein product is CSVYGAGSPLHF.

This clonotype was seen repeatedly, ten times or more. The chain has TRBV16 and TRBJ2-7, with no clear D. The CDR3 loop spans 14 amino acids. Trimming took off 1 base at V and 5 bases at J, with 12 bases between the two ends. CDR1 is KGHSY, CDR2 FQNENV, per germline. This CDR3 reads CASSQFSSTDEQYF. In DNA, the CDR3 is TGTGCCAGCAGCCAATTCAGCTCAACCGACGAGCAGTACTTC. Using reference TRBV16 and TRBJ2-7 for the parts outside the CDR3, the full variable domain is GEEVAQTPKHLVRGEGQKAKLYCAPIKGHSYVFWYQQVLKNEFKFLISFQNENVFDETGMPKERFSAKCLPNSPCSLEIQATKLEDSAVYFCASSQFSSTDEQYFGPGTRLTVT.

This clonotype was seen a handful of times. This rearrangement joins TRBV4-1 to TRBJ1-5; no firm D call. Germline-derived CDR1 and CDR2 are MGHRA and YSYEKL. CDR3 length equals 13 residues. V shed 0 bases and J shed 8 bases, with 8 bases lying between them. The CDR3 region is CASSQDLREPQHF. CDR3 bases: TGCGCCAGCAGCCAAGATCTGAGGGAGCCCCAGCATTTT.

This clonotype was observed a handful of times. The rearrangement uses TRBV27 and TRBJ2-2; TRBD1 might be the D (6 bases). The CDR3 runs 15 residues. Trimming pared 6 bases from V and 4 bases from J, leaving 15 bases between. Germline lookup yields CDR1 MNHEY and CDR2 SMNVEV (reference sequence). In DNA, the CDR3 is TGTGCCAGCAGCCCAGGGGTCGTAGGCACCGGGGAGCTGTTTTTT. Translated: CASSPGVVGTGELFF.

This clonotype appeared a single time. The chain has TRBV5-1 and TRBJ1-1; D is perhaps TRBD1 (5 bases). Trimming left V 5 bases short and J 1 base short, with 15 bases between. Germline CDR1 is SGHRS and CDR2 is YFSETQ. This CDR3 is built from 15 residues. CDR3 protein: CASRGSGTANTEAFF. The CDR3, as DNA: TGCGCCAGCAGGGGGTCCGGGACGGCGAACACTGAAGCTTTCTTT.